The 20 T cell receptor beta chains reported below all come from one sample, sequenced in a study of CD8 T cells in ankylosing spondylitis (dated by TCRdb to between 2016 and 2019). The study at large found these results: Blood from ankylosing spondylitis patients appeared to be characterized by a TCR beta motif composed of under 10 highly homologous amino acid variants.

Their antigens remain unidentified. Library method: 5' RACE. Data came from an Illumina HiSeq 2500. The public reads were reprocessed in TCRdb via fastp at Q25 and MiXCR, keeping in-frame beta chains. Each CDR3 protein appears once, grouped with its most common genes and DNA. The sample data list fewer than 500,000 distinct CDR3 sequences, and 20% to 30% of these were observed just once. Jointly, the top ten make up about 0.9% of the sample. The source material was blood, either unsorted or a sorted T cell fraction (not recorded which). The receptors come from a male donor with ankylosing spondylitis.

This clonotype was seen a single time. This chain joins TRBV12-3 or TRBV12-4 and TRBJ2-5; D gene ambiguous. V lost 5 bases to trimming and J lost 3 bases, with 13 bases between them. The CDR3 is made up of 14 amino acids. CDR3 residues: CASSDPPHEETQYF. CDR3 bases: TGTGCCAGCAGTGACCCTCCCCACGAAGAGACCCAGTACTTC.

The CDR3 region is CASSFSGLAGAPDPAYNEQFF. DNA for the CDR3: TGTGCCAGCAGTTTTTCAGGACTAGCGGGCGCCCCGGATCCCGCCTACAATGAGCAGTTCTTC. The V and J genes are TRBV27 and TRBJ2-1; 11 bases agree with TRBD2. The CDR3 length is 21 residues. Per the germline V gene, CDR1 is MNHEY and CDR2 is SMNVEV (reference sequence). With V trimmed by 3 bases and J by 2 bases, 18 bases remained unmatched.

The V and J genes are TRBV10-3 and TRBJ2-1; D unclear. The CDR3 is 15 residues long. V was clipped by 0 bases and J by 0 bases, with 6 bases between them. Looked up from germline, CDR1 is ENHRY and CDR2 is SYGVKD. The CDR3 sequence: CAISESLSSYNEQFF. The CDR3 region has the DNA TGTGCCATCAGTGAGTCGCTGAGCTCCTACAATGAGCAGTTCTTC.

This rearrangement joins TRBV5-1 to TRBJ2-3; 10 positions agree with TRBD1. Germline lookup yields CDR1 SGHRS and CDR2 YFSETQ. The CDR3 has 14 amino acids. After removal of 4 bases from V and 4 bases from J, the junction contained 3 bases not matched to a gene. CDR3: CASSIGQGADTQYF. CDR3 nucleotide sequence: TGCGCCAGCAGCATAGGACAGGGGGCAGATACGCAGTATTTT.

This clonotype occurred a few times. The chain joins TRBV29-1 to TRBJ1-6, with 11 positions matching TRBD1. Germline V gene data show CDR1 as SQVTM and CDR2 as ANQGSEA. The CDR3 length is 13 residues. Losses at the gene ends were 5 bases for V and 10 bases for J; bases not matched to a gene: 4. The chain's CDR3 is CSVSGQGDSPLHF. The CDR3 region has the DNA TGCAGCGTTTCGGGACAGGGGGACTCACCCCTCCACTTT.

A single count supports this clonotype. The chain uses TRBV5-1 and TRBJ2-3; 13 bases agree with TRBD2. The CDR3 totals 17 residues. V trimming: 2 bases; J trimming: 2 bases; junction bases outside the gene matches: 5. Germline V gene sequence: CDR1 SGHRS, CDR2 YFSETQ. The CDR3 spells CASSFPGTSGNTDTQYF. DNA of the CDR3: TGCGCCAGCAGCTTCCCCGGGACTAGCGGGAACACAGATACGCAGTATTTT.

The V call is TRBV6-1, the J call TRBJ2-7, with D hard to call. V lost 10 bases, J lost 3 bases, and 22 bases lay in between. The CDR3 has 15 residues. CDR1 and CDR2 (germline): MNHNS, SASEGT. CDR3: CAILRTVLALYEQYV. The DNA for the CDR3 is TGTGCCATCCTTCGGACGGTCTTGGCCCTCTACGAGCAGTACGTC.

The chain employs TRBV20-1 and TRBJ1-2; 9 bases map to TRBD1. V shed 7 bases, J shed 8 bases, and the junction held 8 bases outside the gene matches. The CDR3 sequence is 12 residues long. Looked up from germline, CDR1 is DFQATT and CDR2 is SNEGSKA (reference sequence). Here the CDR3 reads CSVSQGAKGYTF. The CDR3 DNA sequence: TGCAGTGTTTCACAGGGGGCGAAAGGCTACACCTTC.

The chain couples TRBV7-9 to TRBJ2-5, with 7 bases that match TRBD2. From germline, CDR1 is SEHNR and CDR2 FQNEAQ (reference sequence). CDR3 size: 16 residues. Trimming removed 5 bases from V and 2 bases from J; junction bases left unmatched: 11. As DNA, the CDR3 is TGTGCCAGCAGCCCGGGCCCCGGGGGGATTCAAGAGACCCAGTACTTC. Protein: CASSPGPGGIQETQYF.

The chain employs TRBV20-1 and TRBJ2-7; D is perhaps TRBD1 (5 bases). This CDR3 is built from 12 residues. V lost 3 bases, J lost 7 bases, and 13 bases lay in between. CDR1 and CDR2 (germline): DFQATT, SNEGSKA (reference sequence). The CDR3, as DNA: TGCAGTGCTAGTGCCAGGGCGTGGGAGCAGTACTTC. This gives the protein CSASARAWEQYF.

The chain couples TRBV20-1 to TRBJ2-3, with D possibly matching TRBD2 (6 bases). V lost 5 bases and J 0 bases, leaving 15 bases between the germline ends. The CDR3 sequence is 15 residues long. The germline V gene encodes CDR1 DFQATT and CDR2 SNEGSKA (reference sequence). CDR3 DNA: TGCAGTGCTCCGACTAGGAGGGGAAGCACAGATACGCAGTATTTT. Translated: CSAPTRRGSTDTQYF.

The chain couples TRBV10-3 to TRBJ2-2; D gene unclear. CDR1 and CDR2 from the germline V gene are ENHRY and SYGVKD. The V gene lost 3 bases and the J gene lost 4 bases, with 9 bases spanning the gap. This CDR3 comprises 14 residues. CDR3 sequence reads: CAISDTRGTGELFF. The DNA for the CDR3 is TGTGCCATCAGTGATACACGAGGCACCGGGGAGCTGTTTTTT.

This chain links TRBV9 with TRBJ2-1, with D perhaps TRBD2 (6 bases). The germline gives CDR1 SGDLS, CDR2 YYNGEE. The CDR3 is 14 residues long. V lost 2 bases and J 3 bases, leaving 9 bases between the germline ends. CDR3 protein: CASSVVSGYNEQFF. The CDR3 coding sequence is TGTGCCAGCAGCGTTGTTAGCGGCTACAATGAGCAGTTCTTC. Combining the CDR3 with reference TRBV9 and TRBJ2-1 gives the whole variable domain DSGVTQTPKHLITATGQRVTLRCSPRSGDLSVYWYQQSLDQGLQFLIQYYNGEERAKGNILERFSAQQFPDLHSELNLSSLELGDSALYFCASSVVSGYNEQFFGPGTRLTVL.

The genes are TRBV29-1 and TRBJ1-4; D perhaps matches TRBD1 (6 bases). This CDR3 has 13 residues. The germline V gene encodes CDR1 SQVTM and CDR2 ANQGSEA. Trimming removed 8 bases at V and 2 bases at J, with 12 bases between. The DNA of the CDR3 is TGCAGCTTCGAGGGGGGCACTAATGAAAAACTGTTTTTT. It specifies CSFEGGTNEKLFF.

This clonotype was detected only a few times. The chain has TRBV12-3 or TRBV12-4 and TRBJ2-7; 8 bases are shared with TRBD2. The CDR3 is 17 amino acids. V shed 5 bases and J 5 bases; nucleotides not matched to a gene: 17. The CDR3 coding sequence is TGTGCCAGCAGTCCCTCCCCAGCGGGAGCAGGCGTGAACGAGCAGTACTTC. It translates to CASSPSPAGAGVNEQYF.

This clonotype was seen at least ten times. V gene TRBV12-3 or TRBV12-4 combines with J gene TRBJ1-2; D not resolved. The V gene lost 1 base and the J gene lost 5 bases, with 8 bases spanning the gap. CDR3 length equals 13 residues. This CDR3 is CASSLGEEYGYTF. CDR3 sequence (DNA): TGTGCCAGCAGTTTAGGGGAGGAATATGGCTACACCTTC.

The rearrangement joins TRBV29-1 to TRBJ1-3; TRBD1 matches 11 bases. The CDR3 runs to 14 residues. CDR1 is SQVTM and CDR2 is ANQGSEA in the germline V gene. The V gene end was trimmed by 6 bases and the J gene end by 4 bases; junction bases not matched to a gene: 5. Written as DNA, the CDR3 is TGCAGCGTAGGACAGGGGGCATCGGGAAACACCATATATTTT. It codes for CSVGQGASGNTIYF.

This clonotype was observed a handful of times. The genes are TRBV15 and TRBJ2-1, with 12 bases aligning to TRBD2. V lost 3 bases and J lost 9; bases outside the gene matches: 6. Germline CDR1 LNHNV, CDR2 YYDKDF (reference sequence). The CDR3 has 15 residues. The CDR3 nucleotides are TGTGCCACCAGCAGTCTAGCGGGAGGGCCCTTTGAGCAGTTCTTC. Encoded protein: CATSSLAGGPFEQFF.

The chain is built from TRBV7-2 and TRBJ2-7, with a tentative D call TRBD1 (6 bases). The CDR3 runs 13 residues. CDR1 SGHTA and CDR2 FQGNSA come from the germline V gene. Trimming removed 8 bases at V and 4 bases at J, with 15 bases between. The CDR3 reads CASAQDRRYEQYF. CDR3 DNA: TGTGCCAGCGCCCAAGACAGGCGTTACGAGCAGTACTTC. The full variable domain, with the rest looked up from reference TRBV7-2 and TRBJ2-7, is GAGVSQSPSNKVTEKGKDVELRCDPISGHTALYWYRQSLGQGLEFLIYFQGNSAPDKSGLPSDRFSAERTGGSVSTLTIQRTQQEDSAVYLCASAQDRRYEQYFGPGTRLTVT.

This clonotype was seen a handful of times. CDR3 region: CASTLTSGTEAFF. The DNA of the CDR3 is TGTGCCAGCACCCTAACGTCGGGCACTGAAGCTTTCTTT. The rearrangement links TRBV12-3 or TRBV12-4 to TRBJ1-1; D not resolved. V was clipped by 7 bases and J by 4 bases, with 13 bases between them. This CDR3 contains 13 residues.